This T cell receptor (beta chain) was sequenced in a study of neurological immune-mediated disorders. MiXCR, run by TCRdb on the 5' RACE reads, gives a single entry per CDR3 protein. The repertoire holds roughly 62,000 distinct CDR3 sequences, with 2.5% as singletons. Germline loops: CDR1 SGHTA, CDR2 FQGNSA. This CDR3 has 17 amino acids. Deletions cut 5 bases from V and 4 bases from J, with 21 bases between. This clonotype occurred many times. Sequencing used PBMCs. The J gene is TRBJ1-5, the V gene TRBV7-2; no clear D. The receptor comes from a man aged 50-60 years with multiple sclerosis. DNA for the CDR3: TGTGCCAGCAGCCTCGTCCCCCGGGGTCTAGGAAATCAGCCCCAGCATTTT. Its protein is CASSLVPRGLGNQPQHF. The entire variable domain, with the rest obtained from reference TRBV7-2 and TRBJ1-5, is as follows: GAGVSQSPSNKVTEKGKDVELRCDPISGHTALYWYRQSLGQGLEFLIYFQGNSAPDKSGLPSDRFSAERTGGSVSTLTIQRTQQEDSAVYLCASSLVPRGLGNQPQHFGDGTRLSIL.